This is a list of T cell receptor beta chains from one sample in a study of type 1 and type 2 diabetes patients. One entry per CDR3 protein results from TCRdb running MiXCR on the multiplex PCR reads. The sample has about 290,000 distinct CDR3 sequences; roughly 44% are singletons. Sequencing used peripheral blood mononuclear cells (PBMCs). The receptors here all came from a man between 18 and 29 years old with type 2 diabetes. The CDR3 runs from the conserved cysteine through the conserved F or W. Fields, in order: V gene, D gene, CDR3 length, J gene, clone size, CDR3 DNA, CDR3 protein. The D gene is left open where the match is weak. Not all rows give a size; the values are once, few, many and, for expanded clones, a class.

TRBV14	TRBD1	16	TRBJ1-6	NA	TGTGCCAGCAGCTACGGACAGGGGGCAATTGGTTCACCCCTCCACTTT	CASSYGQGAIGSPLHF
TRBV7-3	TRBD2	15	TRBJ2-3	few	TGTGCCAGCAGCCACACTAGCGGCTACACAGATACGCAGTATTTT	CASSHTSGYTDTQYF
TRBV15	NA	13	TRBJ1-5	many	TGTGCCACCAGCAGAGACAGCTCCCAGCCCCAGCATTTT	CATSRDSSQPQHF
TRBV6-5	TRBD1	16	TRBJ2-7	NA	TGTGCCAGCAGTTACTCCGGGACAGGGAGCTCCTACGAGCAGTACTTC	CASSYSGTGSSYEQYF
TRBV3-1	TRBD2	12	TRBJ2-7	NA	TGTGCCAGCAGCCAGGCTAGCGGGAGCTACTACTTC	CASSQASGSYYF
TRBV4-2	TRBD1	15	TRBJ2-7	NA	TGTGCCAGCAGCCAAGTATCCGGGACAGGGGTCGAGCAGTACTTC	CASSQVSGTGVEQYF
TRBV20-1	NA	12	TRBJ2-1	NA	TGCAGTGCTAGCCTAAGCTACAATGAGCAGTTCTTC	CSASLSYNEQFF
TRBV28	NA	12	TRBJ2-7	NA	TGTGCCGCCTCGGGACTCTCCTACGAGCAGTACTTC	CAASGLSYEQYF
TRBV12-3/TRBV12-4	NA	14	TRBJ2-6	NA	TGTGCCAGCCTACAGGGTTCCGGGGCCAACGTCCTGACTTTC	CASLQGSGANVLTF
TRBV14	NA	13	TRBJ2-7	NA	TGTGCCAGCAGCCAGGGTTTCTCCTACGAGCAGTACTTC	CASSQGFSYEQYF
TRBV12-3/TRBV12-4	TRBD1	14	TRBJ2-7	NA	TGTGCCAGCAGTTTTAGGACAGGGAACTACGAGCAGTACTTC	CASSFRTGNYEQYF
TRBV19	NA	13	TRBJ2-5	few	TGTGCCGGTAAAATCAGAAAGTGGGAGACCCAGTACTTC	CAGKIRKWETQYF
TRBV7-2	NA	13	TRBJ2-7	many	TGTGCCAGCAGCTCAGGTCGGGCGGGGGAGCAGTACTTC	CASSSGRAGEQYF
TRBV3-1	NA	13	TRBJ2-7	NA	TGTGCCAGCAGCCCACAGGGCCGCTACGAGCAGTACTTC	CASSPQGRYEQYF
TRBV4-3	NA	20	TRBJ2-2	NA	TGCGCCAGCAGCCAAGAACCCGGGTGGCAGAAAAAAGCAGGCACCGGGGAGCTGTTTTTT	CASSQEPGWQKKAGTGELFF
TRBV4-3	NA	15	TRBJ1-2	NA	TGCGCCAGCAGCCAAGCGCGGCAGGGGAATTACGGCTACACCTTC	CASSQARQGNYGYTF
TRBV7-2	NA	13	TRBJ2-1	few	TGTGCCAGCAGCCCCGGACGTATGGAAGAGCAGTTCTTC	CASSPGRMEEQFF
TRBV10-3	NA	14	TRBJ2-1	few	TGTGCCATCAGTGAGTGGACAGACGAGAATGAGCAGTTCTTC	CAISEWTDENEQFF
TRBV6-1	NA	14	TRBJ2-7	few	TGTGCCAGCAGTGGTCTGGTGGGCTACTACGAGCAGTACTTC	CASSGLVGYYEQYF
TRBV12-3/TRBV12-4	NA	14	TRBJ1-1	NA	TGTGCCAGCGAACCCATTGTCGGGCGAGGAGAAGCTTTCTTT	CASEPIVGRGEAFF
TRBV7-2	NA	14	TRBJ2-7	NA	TGTGCCAGCTCACCACCGGGAGAACCCTCCGAGCAGTACTTC	CASSPPGEPSEQYF
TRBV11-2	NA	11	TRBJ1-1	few	TGTGCCACCACGAGGAACACTGAAGCTTTCTTT	CATTRNTEAFF
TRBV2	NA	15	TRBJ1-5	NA	TGTGCCAGCAGTGAGGGCCTAAAGCTAAATCAGCCCCAGCATTTT	CASSEGLKLNQPQHF
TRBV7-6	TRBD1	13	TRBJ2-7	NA	TGTGCCAGCAGCCCTGACAGGGAATACGAGCAGTACTTC	CASSPDREYEQYF
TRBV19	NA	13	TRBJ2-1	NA	TGTGCCAGTAGTGACCCTTTCCACAATGAGCAGTTCTTC	CASSDPFHNEQFF
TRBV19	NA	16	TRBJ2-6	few	TGTGCCAGTAGTCTACAGGGTCCCTCTGGGGCCAACGTCCTGACTTTC	CASSLQGPSGANVLTF
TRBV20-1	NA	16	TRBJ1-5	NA	TGCAGTGCTAGAGTGGCAGGGGATCTGAGCAATCAGCCCCAGCATTTT	CSARVAGDLSNQPQHF
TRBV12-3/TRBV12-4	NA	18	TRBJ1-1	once	TGTGCCAGCAGCCGGACAACAGTAATGCAGGGACAGAACACTGAAGCTTTCTTT	CASSRTTVMQGQNTEAFF
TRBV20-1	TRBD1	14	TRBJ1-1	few	TGCAGTGCTACGACAGGGGCGATGAACACTGAAGCTTTCTTT	CSATTGAMNTEAFF
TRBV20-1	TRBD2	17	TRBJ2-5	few	TGCAGTGCTAGAGGACAGGGACTAGCGGGGGTGCAAGAGACCCAGTACTTC	CSARGQGLAGVQETQYF
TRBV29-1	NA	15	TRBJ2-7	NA	TGCAGCGTCATACAGACGGGGATGGAGACCTACGAGCAGTACTTC	CSVIQTGMETYEQYF
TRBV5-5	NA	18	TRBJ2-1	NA	TGTGCCAGCAGCTCAGGGGGCGGGGTACTAGCGGATGGGGGTGAGCAGTTCTTC	CASSSGGGVLADGGEQFF
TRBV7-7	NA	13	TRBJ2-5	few	TGTGCTAGCAGCTTACTCCGGCAAGAGACCCAGTACTTC	CASSLLRQETQYF
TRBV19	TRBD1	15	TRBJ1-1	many	TGTGCCAGTAGTATACAGGGGGAGTTGAACACTGAAGCTTTCTTT	CASSIQGELNTEAFF
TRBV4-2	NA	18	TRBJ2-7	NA	TGTGCCAGCAGCTTGTTTGGTCTGACAGCTCAAGTGTCCTACGAGCAGTACTTC	CASSLFGLTAQVSYEQYF
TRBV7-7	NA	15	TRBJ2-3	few	TGTGCCAGCAGCTTAGGGAGGGGGCAAACAGATACGCAGTATTTT	CASSLGRGQTDTQYF
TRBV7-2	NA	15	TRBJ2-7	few	TGTGCCAGCAGCTTAGCGCACGCGACAGACTACGAGCAGTACTTC	CASSLAHATDYEQYF
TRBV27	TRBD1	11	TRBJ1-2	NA	TGTGCCAGCGACAGGGGGACTGGCTACACCTTC	CASDRGTGYTF
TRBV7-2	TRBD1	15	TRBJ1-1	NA	TGTGCCAGCAGCTTAGCGCAGGGGGTAGGCACTGAAGCTTTCTTT	CASSLAQGVGTEAFF
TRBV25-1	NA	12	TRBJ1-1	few	TGTGCCAGCAGTGCCCCGAACACTGAAGCTTCCTTT	CASSAPNTEASF
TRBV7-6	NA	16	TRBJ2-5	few	TGTGCCAGCAGCTTAGATTGGCAGGGAGGTTTTGAGACCCAGTACTTC	CASSLDWQGGFETQYF
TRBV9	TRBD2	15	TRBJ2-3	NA	TGTGCCAGCAGCCCCACCGGGGGGAGGGCAGATACGCAGTATTTT	CASSPTGGRADTQYF
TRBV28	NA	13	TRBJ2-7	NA	TGTGCCAGCAGAGCCCCCGGGGCCTACGAGCAGTACTTC	CASRAPGAYEQYF
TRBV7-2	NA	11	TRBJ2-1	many	TGTGCCAGCAGCCCATACAATGAGCAGTTCTTC	CASSPYNEQFF
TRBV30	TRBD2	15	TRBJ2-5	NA	TGTGCCTGGAGTGTGGTAGCGGGGGGGACAGAGACCCAGTACTTC	CAWSVVAGGTETQYF
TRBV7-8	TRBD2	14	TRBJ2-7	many	TGTGCCAGCAGCTTGGCGGGAGGGCCGTACGAGCAGTACTTC	CASSLAGGPYEQYF
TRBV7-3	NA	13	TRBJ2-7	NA	TGTGCCAGCAGCCGGGACTCCGCCTACGGGCAGTACTTC	CASSRDSAYGQYF
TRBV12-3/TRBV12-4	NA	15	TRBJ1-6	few	TGTGCCAGCAGTTTAGAGTCAGCGGGGATTTCACCCCTCCACTTT	CASSLESAGISPLHF
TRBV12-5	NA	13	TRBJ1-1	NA	TGTGCTAGTGGTTTGGTGGGTAGGATTGAAGCTTTCTTT	CASGLVGRIEAFF
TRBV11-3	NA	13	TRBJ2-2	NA	TGTGCCAGCAGCTGGGTGAACACCGGGGAGCTGTTTTTT	CASSWVNTGELFF
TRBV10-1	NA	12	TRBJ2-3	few	TGCGCCAGCAGTCGAGACCCAGATACGCAGTATTTT	CASSRDPDTQYF
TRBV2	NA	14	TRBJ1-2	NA	TGTGCCAGCAGTGAAGCGGGGCAGGGCTTTAGCTACACCTTC	CASSEAGQGFSYTF
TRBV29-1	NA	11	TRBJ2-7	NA	TGCAGCGTTGATACGGCTTACGAGCAGTACTTC	CSVDTAYEQYF
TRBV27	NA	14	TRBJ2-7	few	TGTGCCAGCAGTAAGACAGGATCAACCTACGAGCAGTACTTC	CASSKTGSTYEQYF
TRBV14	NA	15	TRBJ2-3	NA	TGTGCCAGCAGCCGGACGTTCTCTAGCACAGATACGCAGTATTTT	CASSRTFSSTDTQYF
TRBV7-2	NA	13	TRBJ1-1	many	TGTGCCAGCAGCTTCCTCATGAACACTGAAGCTTTCTTT	CASSFLMNTEAFF